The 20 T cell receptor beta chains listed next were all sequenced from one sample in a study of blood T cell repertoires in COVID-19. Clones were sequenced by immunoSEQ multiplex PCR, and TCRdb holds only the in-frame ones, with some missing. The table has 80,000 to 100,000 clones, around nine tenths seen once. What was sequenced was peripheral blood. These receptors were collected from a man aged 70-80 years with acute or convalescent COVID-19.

Written as DNA, the CDR3 is TGTGCCAGCAGCCAGGACAGGGGCGGGAATCAGCCCCAGCATTTT. This sequence encodes CASSQDRGGNQPQHF. The rearrangement links TRBV6-5 to TRBJ1-5, with TRBD1 identical over 9 bases. V lost 6 bases, J lost 4 bases, and 7 bases stayed unmatched. The CDR3 covers 15 residues. Germline V gene lookup returns CDR1 MNHEY and CDR2 SVGAGI.

The CDR3 DNA follows: TGCGCCAGCAGCTTGGGAGGGAAGCACACCGGGGAGCTGTTTTTT. Translated, it gives CASSLGGKHTGELFF. The chain links TRBV5-1 to TRBJ2-2; TRBD2 is a possible D gene (5 bases). This CDR3 region has 15 residues. Germline V gene sequence: CDR1 SGHRS, CDR2 YFSETQ. V was shortened by 0 bases and J by 3 bases, with 9 bases between the two germline ends. Full variable domain (missing parts from reference TRBV5-1 and TRBJ2-2): KAGVTQTPRYLIKTRGQQVTLSCSPISGHRSVSWYQQTPGQGLQFLFEYFSETQRNKGNFPGRFSGRQFSNSRSEMNVSTLELGDSALYLCASSLGGKHTGELFFGEGSRLTVL.

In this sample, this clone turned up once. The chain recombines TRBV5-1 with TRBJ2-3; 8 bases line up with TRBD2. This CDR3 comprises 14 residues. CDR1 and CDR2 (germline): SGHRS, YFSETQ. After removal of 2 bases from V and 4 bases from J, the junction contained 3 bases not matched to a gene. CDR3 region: CASSFALAADTQYF. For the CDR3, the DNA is TGCGCCAGCAGCTTCGCACTAGCGGCAGATACGCAGTATTTT. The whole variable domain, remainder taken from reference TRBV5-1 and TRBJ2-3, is KAGVTQTPRYLIKTRGQQVTLSCSPISGHRSVSWYQQTPGQGLQFLFEYFSETQRNKGNFPGRFSGRQFSNSRSEMNVSTLELGDSALYLCASSFALAADTQYFGPGTRLTVL.

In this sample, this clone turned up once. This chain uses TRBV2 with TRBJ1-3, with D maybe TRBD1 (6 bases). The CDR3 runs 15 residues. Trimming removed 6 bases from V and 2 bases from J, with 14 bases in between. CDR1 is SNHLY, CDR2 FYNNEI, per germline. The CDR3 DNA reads TGTGCCAGCAGCGAGGGGGGGCTTGCTGGAAACACCATATATTTT. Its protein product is CASSEGGLAGNTIYF.

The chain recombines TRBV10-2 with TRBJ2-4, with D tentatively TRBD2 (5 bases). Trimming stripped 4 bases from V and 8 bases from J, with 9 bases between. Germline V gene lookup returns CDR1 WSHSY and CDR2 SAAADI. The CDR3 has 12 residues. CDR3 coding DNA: TGCGCCAGCAGTGGTGTCGGGGACATTCAGTACTTC. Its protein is CASSGVGDIQYF.

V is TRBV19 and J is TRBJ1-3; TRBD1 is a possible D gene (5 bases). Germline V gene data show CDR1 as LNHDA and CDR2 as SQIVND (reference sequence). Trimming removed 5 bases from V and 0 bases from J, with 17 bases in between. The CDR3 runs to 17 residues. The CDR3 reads CASSLFLTGTSGNTIYF. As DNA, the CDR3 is TGTGCCAGTAGTCTTTTTCTAACAGGAACCTCTGGAAACACCATATATTTT.

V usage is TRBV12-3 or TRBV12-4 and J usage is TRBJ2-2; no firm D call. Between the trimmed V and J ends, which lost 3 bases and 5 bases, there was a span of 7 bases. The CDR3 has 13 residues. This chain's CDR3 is CASSFLGTGELFF. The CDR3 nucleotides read TGTGCCAGCAGTTTTCTAGGAACCGGGGAGCTGTTTTTT.

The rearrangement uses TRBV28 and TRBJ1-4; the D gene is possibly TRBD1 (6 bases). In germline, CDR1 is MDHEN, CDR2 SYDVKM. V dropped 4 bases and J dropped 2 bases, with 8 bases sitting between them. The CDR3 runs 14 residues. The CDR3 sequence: CASSSGGTNEKLFF. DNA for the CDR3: TGTGCCAGCAGTTCGGGGGGCACTAATGAAAAACTGTTTTTT.

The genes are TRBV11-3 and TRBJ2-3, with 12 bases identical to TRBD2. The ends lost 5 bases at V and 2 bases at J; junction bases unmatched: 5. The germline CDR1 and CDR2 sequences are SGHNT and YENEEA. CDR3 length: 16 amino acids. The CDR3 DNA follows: TGTGCCAGCAGCCCCGGACTAGCGGGGCTCACAGATACGCAGTATTTT. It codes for CASSPGLAGLTDTQYF.

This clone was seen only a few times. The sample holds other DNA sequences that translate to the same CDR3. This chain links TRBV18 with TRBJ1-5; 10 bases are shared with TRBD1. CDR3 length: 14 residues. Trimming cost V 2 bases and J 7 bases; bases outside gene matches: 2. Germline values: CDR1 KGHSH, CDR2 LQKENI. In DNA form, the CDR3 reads TGTGCCAGCTCACCAGGGACAGGGGTCCAGCCCCAGCATTTT. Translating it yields CASSPGTGVQPQHF. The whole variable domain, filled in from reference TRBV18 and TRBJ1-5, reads NAGVMQNPRHLVRRRGQEARLRCSPMKGHSHVYWYRQLPEEGLKFMVYLQKENIIDESGMPKERFSAEFPKEGPSILRIQQVVRGDSAAYFCASSPGTGVQPQHFGDGTRLSIL.

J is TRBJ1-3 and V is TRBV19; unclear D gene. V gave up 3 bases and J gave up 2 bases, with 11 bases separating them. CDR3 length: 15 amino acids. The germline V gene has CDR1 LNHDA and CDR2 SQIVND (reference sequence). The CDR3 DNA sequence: TGTGCCAGTAGTATGCACCGCAGAACTGGAAACACCATATATTTT. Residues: CASSMHRRTGNTIYF.

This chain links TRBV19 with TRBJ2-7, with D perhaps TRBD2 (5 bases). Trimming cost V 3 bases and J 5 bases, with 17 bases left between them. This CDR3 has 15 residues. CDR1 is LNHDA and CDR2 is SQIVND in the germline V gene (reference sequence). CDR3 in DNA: TGTGCCAGTAGTATTAATCCAGTCCCGGGAAACGAGCAGTACTTC. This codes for CASSINPVPGNEQYF. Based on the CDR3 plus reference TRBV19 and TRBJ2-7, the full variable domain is DGGITQSPKYLFRKEGQNVTLSCEQNLNHDAMYWYRQDPGQGLRLIYYSQIVNDFQKGDIAEGYSVSREKKESFPLTVTSAQKNPTAFYLCASSINPVPGNEQYFGPGTRLTVT.

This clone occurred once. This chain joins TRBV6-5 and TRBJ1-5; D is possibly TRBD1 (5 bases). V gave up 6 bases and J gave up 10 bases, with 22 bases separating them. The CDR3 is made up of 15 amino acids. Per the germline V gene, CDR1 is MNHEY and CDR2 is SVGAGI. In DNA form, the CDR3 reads TGTGCCAGCAGAAGCAGGGAAAGGGCGGTCGGTCCCCAGCATTTT. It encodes CASRSRERAVGPQHF.

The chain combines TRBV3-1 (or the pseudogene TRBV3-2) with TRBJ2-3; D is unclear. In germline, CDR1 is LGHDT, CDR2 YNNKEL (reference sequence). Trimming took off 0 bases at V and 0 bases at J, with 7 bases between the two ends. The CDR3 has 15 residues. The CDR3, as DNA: TGTGCCAGCAGCCAAGAATCGGTTAGCACAGATACGCAGTATTTT. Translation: CASSQESVSTDTQYF.

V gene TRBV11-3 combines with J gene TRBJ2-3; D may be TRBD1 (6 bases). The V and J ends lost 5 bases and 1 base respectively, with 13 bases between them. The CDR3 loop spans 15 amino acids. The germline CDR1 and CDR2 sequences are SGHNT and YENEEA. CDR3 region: CASSPRQAGTDTQYF. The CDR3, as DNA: TGTGCCAGCAGCCCAAGACAGGCTGGCACAGATACGCAGTATTTT.

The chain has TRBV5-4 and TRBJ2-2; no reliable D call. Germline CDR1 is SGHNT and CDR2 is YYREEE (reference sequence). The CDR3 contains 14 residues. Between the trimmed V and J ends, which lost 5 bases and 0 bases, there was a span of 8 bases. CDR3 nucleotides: TGTGCCAGCAGTTTCAGGCCGAACACCGGGGAGCTGTTTTTT. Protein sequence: CASSFRPNTGELFF.

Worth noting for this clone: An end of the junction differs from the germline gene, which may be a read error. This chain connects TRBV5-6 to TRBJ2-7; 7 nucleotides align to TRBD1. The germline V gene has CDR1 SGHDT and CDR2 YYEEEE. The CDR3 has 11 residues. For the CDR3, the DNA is TGTGCCAGCAGCTACGACAGGGTCGTCTTCTTC. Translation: CASSYDRVVFF. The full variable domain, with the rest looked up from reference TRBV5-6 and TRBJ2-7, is DAGVTQSPTHLIKTRGQQVTLRCSPKSGHDTVSWYQQALGQGPQFIFQYYEEEERQRGNFPDRFSGHQFPNYSSELNVNALLLGDSALYLCASSYDRVVFFGPGTRLTVT.

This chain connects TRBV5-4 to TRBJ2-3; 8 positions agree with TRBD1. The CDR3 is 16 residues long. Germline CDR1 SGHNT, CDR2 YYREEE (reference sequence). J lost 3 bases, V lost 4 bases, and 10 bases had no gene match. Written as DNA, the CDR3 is TGTGCCAGCAGCAGACAGGGGACAGGACCAACAGATACGCAGTATTTT. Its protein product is CASSRQGTGPTDTQYF.

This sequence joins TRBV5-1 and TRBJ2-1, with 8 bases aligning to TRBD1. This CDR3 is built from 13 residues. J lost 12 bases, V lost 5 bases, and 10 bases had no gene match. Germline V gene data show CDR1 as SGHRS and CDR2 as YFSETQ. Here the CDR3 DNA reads TGCGCCAGCAGTTCCTTATCCGGGACAGGGCAGTTCTTC. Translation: CASSSLSGTGQFF.

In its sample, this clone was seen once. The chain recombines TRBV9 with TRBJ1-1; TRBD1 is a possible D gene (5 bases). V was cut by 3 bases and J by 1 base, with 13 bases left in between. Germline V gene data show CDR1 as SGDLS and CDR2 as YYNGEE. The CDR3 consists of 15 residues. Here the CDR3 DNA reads TGTGCCAGCAGCGGGATTGTACAGGCGAACACTGAAGCTTTCTTT. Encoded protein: CASSGIVQANTEAFF.